Listed below are T cell receptor beta chains from one sample, sequenced in a study of T cell responses to AZD1222 COVID-19 vaccine. Using immunoSEQ multiplex PCR, the repertoire was profiled, and TCRdb retains in-frame clones only, with some absent. The sample consists of roughly 120,000 clones, approximately 89% of them appearing once. The input for sequencing was peripheral blood, taken 28 days after the second AZD1222 dose. Source of these receptors: an adult who received the AZD1222 COVID-19 vaccine. Both conserved end residues are part of each CDR3. The D gene is left open where the match is weak. Clone size is not always given. Where it is, it says once, few, many or a class for expanded clones.

CDR3 protein: CASSFSDQSNSPLHF
CDR3 DNA: TGTGCCAGCAGTTTTTCCGACCAAAGTAATTCACCCCTCCACTTT
D gene: .
clone size: .
V gene: TRBV27
J gene: TRBJ1-6

CDR3 protein: CASSESKSTGRETQYF
CDR3 DNA: TGCGCCAGCAGTGAGTCGAAATCAACAGGGAGGGAGACCCAGTACTTC
D gene: .
clone size: .
V gene: TRBV10-1
J gene: TRBJ2-5

CDR3 protein: CASSPGTITGELFF
CDR3 DNA: TGTGCCAGCAGCCCCGGGACTATCACCGGGGAGCTGTTTTTT
D gene: TRBD2
clone size: .
V gene: TRBV6-4
J gene: TRBJ2-2

CDR3 protein: CASSLAIGQGELFF
CDR3 DNA: TGTGCCAGCAGCTTAGCTATCGGACAGGGGGAGCTGTTTTTT
D gene: .
clone size: .
V gene: TRBV11-3
J gene: TRBJ2-2

CDR3 protein: CASSSDSGSGKLFF
CDR3 DNA: TGTGCCAGCAGCTCCGACTCCGGTTCCGGAAAACTGTTTTTT
D gene: .
clone size: once
V gene: TRBV7-9
J gene: TRBJ1-4

CDR3 protein: CASSYGQPGGNQPQHF
CDR3 DNA: TGTGCCAGCAGTTACGGACAGCCGGGGGGCAATCAGCCCCAGCATTTT
D gene: .
clone size: .
V gene: TRBV6-5
J gene: TRBJ1-5

CDR3 protein: CASSQDPGGWAEAFF
CDR3 DNA: TGTGCCAGCAGCCAAGATCCCGGGGGGTGGGCTGAAGCTTTCTTT
D gene: .
clone size: once
V gene: TRBV3-1/TRBV3-2
J gene: TRBJ1-1

CDR3 protein: CASSATGVGNTIYF
CDR3 DNA: TGTGCCAGCAGTGCCACAGGGGTTGGAAACACCATATATTTT
D gene: TRBD1
clone size: .
V gene: TRBV25-1
J gene: TRBJ1-3

CDR3 protein: CASSTRQGVSSPLHF
CDR3 DNA: TGTGCCAGCAGCACCAGACAGGGGGTTAGTTCACCCCTCCACTTT
D gene: TRBD1
clone size: .
V gene: TRBV5-4
J gene: TRBJ1-6

CDR3 protein: CASSPLSGQDSVETQYF
CDR3 DNA: TGTGCCAGCAGCCCCCTGTCGGGACAGGACTCGGTAGAGACCCAGTACTTC
D gene: TRBD1
clone size: .
V gene: TRBV7-2
J gene: TRBJ2-5

CDR3 protein: CASSSGGNTQYF
CDR3 DNA: TGTGCCAGCAGCTCCGGCGGCAATACGCAGTATTTT
D gene: .
clone size: .
V gene: TRBV7-9
J gene: TRBJ2-3

CDR3 protein: CASSGALGPGANVLTF
CDR3 DNA: TGCGCCAGCAGCGGCGCTCTGGGACCCGGGGCCAACGTCCTGACTTTC
D gene: .
clone size: .
V gene: TRBV5-1
J gene: TRBJ2-6

CDR3 protein: CASSSSGTDNYGYTF
CDR3 DNA: TGTGCCAGCAGTTCCTCCGGGACGGATAACTATGGCTACACCTTC
D gene: .
clone size: .
V gene: TRBV27
J gene: TRBJ1-2

CDR3 protein: CASSQDSTSGTQYF
CDR3 DNA: TGCGCCAGCAGCCAAGATTCTACTAGCGGTACGCAGTATTTT
D gene: TRBD2
clone size: .
V gene: TRBV4-3
J gene: TRBJ2-3

CDR3 protein: CASSLGSSGGYTDTQYF
CDR3 DNA: TGTGCCAGCAGCTTGGGGTCAAGCGGGGGGTACACAGATACGCAGTATTTT
D gene: TRBD2
clone size: .
V gene: TRBV5-6
J gene: TRBJ2-3

CDR3 protein: CASSHYGGRSRDEQFF
CDR3 DNA: TGCGCCAGCAGTCACTACGGGGGGCGGTCTAGGGATGAGCAGTTCTTC
D gene: .
clone size: .
V gene: TRBV23-1
J gene: TRBJ2-1

CDR3 protein: CSVDLGRGTEAFF
CDR3 DNA: TGCAGCGTTGACCTAGGGAGGGGGACTGAAGCTTTCTTT
D gene: .
clone size: once
V gene: TRBV29-1
J gene: TRBJ1-1

CDR3 protein: CAWSTDRGSGGYTF
CDR3 DNA: TGTGCCTGGAGTACGGACAGGGGGTCGGGTGGCTACACCTTC
D gene: TRBD1
clone size: .
V gene: TRBV30
J gene: TRBJ1-2

CDR3 protein: CSVDNTMNNEQFF
CDR3 DNA: TGCAGCGTCGACAATACTATGAACAATGAGCAGTTCTTC
D gene: .
clone size: .
V gene: TRBV29-1
J gene: TRBJ2-1

CDR3 protein: CASSQAAGVTEAFF
CDR3 DNA: TGTGCCAGCAGCCAAGCGGCCGGAGTCACTGAAGCTTTCTTT
D gene: .
clone size: .
V gene: TRBV3-1/TRBV3-2
J gene: TRBJ1-1

CDR3 protein: CAWSREINQPQHF
CDR3 DNA: TGTGCCTGGTCACGGGAGATCAATCAGCCCCAGCATTTT
D gene: .
clone size: .
V gene: TRBV30
J gene: TRBJ1-5

CDR3 protein: CASSVADTQYF
CDR3 DNA: TGTGCCAGCAGCGTAGCAGATACGCAGTATTTT
D gene: .
clone size: .
V gene: TRBV9
J gene: TRBJ2-3

CDR3 protein: CASQRGGSSYEQYF
CDR3 DNA: TGTGCCAGCCAGCGGGGGGGAAGCTCCTACGAGCAGTACTTC
D gene: TRBD2
clone size: .
V gene: TRBV28
J gene: TRBJ2-7

CDR3 protein: CASSQEVGSYNEQFF
CDR3 DNA: TGTGCCAGCAGCCAAGAGGTGGGGTCCTACAATGAGCAGTTCTTC
D gene: .
clone size: .
V gene: TRBV3-1/TRBV3-2
J gene: TRBJ2-1

CDR3 protein: CASSLNRDRNSPLHF
CDR3 DNA: TGTGCCAGCAGTTTAAACAGGGACCGGAATTCACCCCTCCACTTT
D gene: .
clone size: once
V gene: TRBV27
J gene: TRBJ1-6

CDR3 protein: CASRGQGTHASSPLHF
CDR3 DNA: TGTGCCAGCAGGGGACAGGGAACTCACGCAAGTTCACCCCTCCACTTT
D gene: TRBD1
clone size: .
V gene: TRBV28
J gene: TRBJ1-6

CDR3 protein: CASSPSDSYNEKLFF
CDR3 DNA: TGTGCCAGCAGCCCCTCGGACAGCTATAATGAAAAACTGTTTTTT
D gene: .
clone size: .
V gene: TRBV3-1/TRBV3-2
J gene: TRBJ1-4

CDR3 protein: CAISPQAYEQYF
CDR3 DNA: TGTGCCATCAGTCCCCAGGCCTACGAGCAGTACTTC
D gene: .
clone size: .
V gene: TRBV10-3
J gene: TRBJ2-7

CDR3 protein: CASSLGTGFEEQYF
CDR3 DNA: TGTGCCAGCAGCTTAGGTACAGGCTTCGAGGAGCAGTACTTC
D gene: .
clone size: .
V gene: TRBV11-2
J gene: TRBJ2-7

CDR3 protein: CASSLAPGAGTDTQYF
CDR3 DNA: TGTGCCAGCAGCTTAGCGCCCGGAGCGGGCACAGATACGCAGTATTTT
D gene: .
clone size: .
V gene: TRBV7-7
J gene: TRBJ2-3

CDR3 protein: CASSREDTGTGTYEQYF
CDR3 DNA: TGTGCCAGCAGCAGAGAGGATACCGGGACAGGGACCTACGAGCAGTACTTC
D gene: TRBD1
clone size: .
V gene: TRBV11-3
J gene: TRBJ2-7

CDR3 protein: CASSQIGGDNQPQHF
CDR3 DNA: TGTGCCAGCAGCCAAATAGGGGGCGACAATCAGCCCCAGCATTTT
D gene: TRBD1
clone size: .
V gene: TRBV3-1/TRBV3-2
J gene: TRBJ1-5

CDR3 protein: CAGKWTGENEQFF
CDR3 DNA: TGTGCCGGGAAATGGACAGGGGAGAATGAGCAGTTCTTC
D gene: TRBD1
clone size: .
V gene: TRBV12-3/TRBV12-4
J gene: TRBJ2-1

CDR3 protein: CASSFEGNTEAFF
CDR3 DNA: TGCGCCAGCAGCTTCGAGGGGAACACTGAAGCTTTCTTT
D gene: .
clone size: .
V gene: TRBV5-1
J gene: TRBJ1-1

CDR3 protein: CASSLGLAETQYF
CDR3 DNA: TGTGCCAGCAGCCTCGGACTAGCGGAGACCCAGTACTTC
D gene: TRBD2
clone size: .
V gene: TRBV3-1/TRBV3-2
J gene: TRBJ2-5

CDR3 protein: CASSEGTGLKLFF
CDR3 DNA: TGCGCCAGCAGCGAGGGGACAGGGCTAAAACTGTTTTTT
D gene: TRBD1
clone size: .
V gene: TRBV5-1
J gene: TRBJ1-4

CDR3 protein: CASSLDRSTDTQYF
CDR3 DNA: TGTGCCAGCAGCTTAGACAGAAGCACAGATACGCAGTATTTT
D gene: .
clone size: .
V gene: TRBV11-3
J gene: TRBJ2-3

CDR3 protein: CASSPRGGPGELFF
CDR3 DNA: TGTGCCAGCAGCCCGAGGGGGGGGCCCGGGGAGCTGTTTTTT
D gene: .
clone size: .
V gene: TRBV4-2
J gene: TRBJ2-2

CDR3 protein: CASSQLSDRGRDFVKLFF
CDR3 DNA: TGTGCCAGCAGCCAACTATCGGACAGGGGGCGCGATTTTGTAAAACTGTTTTTT
D gene: TRBD1
clone size: .
V gene: TRBV3-1/TRBV3-2
J gene: TRBJ1-4